What follows are 11 T cell receptor beta chains derived from one specimen sequenced in a study of CD8 T cells in ankylosing spondylitis. What these receptors recognize is not known. General study results and limits: Ankylosing spondylitis blood appeared to carry a characteristic TCR beta motif of roughly 8 highly homologous variants.

TCRdb reprocessed the 5' RACE reads via MiXCR and lists one record per CDR3 protein. The table shows over 600,000 distinct CDR3 sequences, with roughly 19% occurring only once. Material: blood, either unsorted or a sorted T cell fraction (not recorded which). The receptor source for this set is a male donor with ankylosing spondylitis.

This clonotype has just one count. J is TRBJ1-6 and V is TRBV2; 8 nucleotides agree with TRBD1. The CDR3 totals 14 residues. Trimming cost V 6 bases and J 10 bases; bases outside gene matches: 8. Germline V gene data show CDR1 as SNHLY and CDR2 as FYNNEI. As DNA, the CDR3 is TGTGCCAGCAGCGTGGACAGGGCTTACTCACCCCTCCACTTT. It encodes CASSVDRAYSPLHF. The variable domain in full, completed from reference TRBV2 and TRBJ1-6, reads EPEVTQTPSHQVTQMGQEVILRCVPISNHLYFYWYRQILGQKVEFLVSFYNNEISEKSEIFDDQFSVERPDGSNFTLKIRSTKLEDSAMYFCASSVDRAYSPLHFGNGTRLTVT.

The chain employs TRBV3-1 and TRBJ2-2; 7 bases agree with TRBD2. Unmatched junction bases numbered 24, after V lost 1 base and J lost 7 bases. CDR1 and CDR2 from the germline V gene are LGHDT and YNNKEL (reference sequence). The CDR3 is made up of 21 amino acids. CDR3 loop: CASSQVLPRREAGRANGELFF. In nucleotides, the CDR3 is TGTGCCAGCAGCCAAGTCTTACCGAGACGGGAGGCGGGAAGGGCAAACGGGGAGCTGTTTTTT.

This clonotype was seen more than once but under ten times. The V gene is TRBV14, the J gene TRBJ2-3, with a possible D match to TRBD2 (6 bases). V lost 1 base and J lost 6, with 20 bases in between. The germline V gene has CDR1 SGHDN and CDR2 FVKESK. CDR3 size: 17 residues. The CDR3 region is CASSQGWRAPKRDTQYF. The CDR3 DNA sequence: TGTGCCAGCAGCCAAGGATGGAGGGCCCCAAAGCGTGATACGCAGTATTTT.

The chain has TRBV7-2 and TRBJ2-7; TRBD1 matches 7 bases. Germline loops: CDR1 SGHTA, CDR2 FQGNSA. The J segment lost 3 bases and the V segment lost 6 bases, leaving 11 bases of the junction unmatched. The CDR3 extends over 15 amino acids. The DNA of the CDR3 is TGTGCCAGCAGTGGCTTAGGGGACAGACTCTACGAGCAGTACTTC. Protein sequence: CASSGLGDRLYEQYF.

This rearrangement joins TRBV7-2 to TRBJ2-2; 9 positions match TRBD2. Looked up from germline, CDR1 is SGHTA and CDR2 is FQGNSA. The ends lost 4 bases at V and 3 bases at J; junction bases unmatched: 3. CDR3 length: 15 residues. CDR3 region: CASSSSGTDTGELFF. The CDR3 DNA reads as TGTGCCAGCAGCTCTAGCGGGACAGACACCGGGGAGCTGTTTTTT.

The chain is built from TRBV20-1 and TRBJ2-1, with D perhaps TRBD2 (6 bases). The CDR3 has 15 residues. From germline, CDR1 is DFQATT and CDR2 SNEGSKA (reference sequence). Trimming cost V 4 bases and J 4 bases, with 17 bases left between them. CDR3 protein: CSAIRGLTTYNEQFF. DNA for the CDR3: TGCAGTGCTATCCGGGGACTTACAACATACAATGAGCAGTTCTTC.

This chain uses TRBV4-2 with TRBJ1-5, with D possibly being TRBD1 (5 bases). V lost 1 base and J lost 3, with 13 bases in between. Germline CDR1 is LGHNA and CDR2 is YNFKEQ. The CDR3 is 16 residues long. DNA for the CDR3: TGTGCCAGCAGCCAAGGGCAGGGAGCCTCCAATCAGCCCCAGCATTTT. This gives the protein CASSQGQGASNQPQHF.

As for this clonotype: This could be a read error, since a much larger clone is one nucleotide away. V usage is TRBV20-1 and J usage is TRBJ2-1; possibly TRBD1 for D (6 bases). The V end lost 6 bases, the J end lost 2 bases, and 11 bases lay between the germline ends. CDR3 length: 13 amino acids. Germline V gene sequence: CDR1 DFQATT, CDR2 SNEGSKA (reference sequence). The CDR3 here is CSAIGGTYNEQFF. Written as DNA, the CDR3 is TGCAGTGCCATAGGGGGTACCTACAATGAGCAGTTCTTC.

This clonotype showed up just a few times. V usage is TRBV18 and J usage is TRBJ1-5, with TRBD1 identical over 7 bases. CDR1 is KGHSH, CDR2 LQKENI, per germline. The V gene end was trimmed by 3 bases and the J gene end by 1 base; junction bases not matched to a gene: 3. The CDR3 extends over 15 amino acids. The CDR3 reads CASSPSTGSNQPQHF. The DNA of the CDR3 is TGTGCCAGCTCACCCTCGACAGGGAGCAATCAGCCCCAGCATTTT.

The rearrangement uses TRBV4-3 and TRBJ2-7; D uncertain. The CDR3 consists of 15 residues. The ends were cut back, 0 bases at V and 2 bases at J, with 11 bases in the middle. Germline V lookup: CDR1 LGHNA, CDR2 YSLEER. The CDR3: CASSQENFLTYEQYF. The CDR3, as DNA: TGCGCCAGCAGCCAAGAAAACTTTTTAACCTACGAGCAGTACTTC.

The genes are TRBV28 and TRBJ1-5, with D unresolved. Trimming cost V 2 bases and J 13 bases, with 18 bases left between them. The germline V gene encodes CDR1 MDHEN and CDR2 SYDVKM. The CDR3 runs 14 residues. The CDR3 DNA is TGTGCCAGCAGTTTAGGAGAGGGCGGGAGTGGACAGCATTTT. It yields the protein CASSLGEGGSGQHF.